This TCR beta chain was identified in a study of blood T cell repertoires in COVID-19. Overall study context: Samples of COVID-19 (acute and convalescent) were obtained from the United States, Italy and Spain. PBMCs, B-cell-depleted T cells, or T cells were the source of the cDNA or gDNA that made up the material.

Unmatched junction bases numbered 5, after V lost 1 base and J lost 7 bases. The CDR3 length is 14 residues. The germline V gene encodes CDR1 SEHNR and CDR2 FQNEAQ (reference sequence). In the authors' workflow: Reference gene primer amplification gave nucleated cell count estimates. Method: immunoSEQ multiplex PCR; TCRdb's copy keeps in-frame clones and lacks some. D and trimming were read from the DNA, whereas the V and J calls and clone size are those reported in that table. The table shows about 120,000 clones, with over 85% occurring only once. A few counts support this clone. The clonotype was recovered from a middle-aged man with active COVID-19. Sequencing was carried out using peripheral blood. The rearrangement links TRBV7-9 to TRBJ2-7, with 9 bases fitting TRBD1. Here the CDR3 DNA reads TGTGCCAGCAGCTTAGGGACAGGGGCTGATGAGCAGTACTTC. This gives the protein CASSLGTGADEQYF.